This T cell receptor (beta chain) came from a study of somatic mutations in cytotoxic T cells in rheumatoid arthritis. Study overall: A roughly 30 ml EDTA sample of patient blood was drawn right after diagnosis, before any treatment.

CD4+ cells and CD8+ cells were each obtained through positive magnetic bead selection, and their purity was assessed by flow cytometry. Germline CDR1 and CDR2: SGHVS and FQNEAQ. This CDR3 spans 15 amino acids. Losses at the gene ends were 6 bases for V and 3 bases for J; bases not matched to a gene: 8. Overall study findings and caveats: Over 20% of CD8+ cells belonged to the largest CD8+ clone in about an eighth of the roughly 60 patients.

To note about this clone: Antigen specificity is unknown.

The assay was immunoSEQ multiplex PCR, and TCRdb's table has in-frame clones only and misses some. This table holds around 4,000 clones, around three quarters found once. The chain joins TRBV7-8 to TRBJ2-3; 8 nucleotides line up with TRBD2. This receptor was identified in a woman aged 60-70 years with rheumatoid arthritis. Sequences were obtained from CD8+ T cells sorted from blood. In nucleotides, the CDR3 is TGTGCCAGCAGGTCTAGTGCGGGGGGAACAGATACGCAGTATTTT. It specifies CASRSSAGGTDTQYF.